The clone carrying this TCR beta chain was picked up many times. The target antigen is unknown. The CDR3 sequence is 12 residues long. Germline V CDR1 and CDR2: SGHTS, YDEGEE. V lost 0 bases and J lost 10, with 10 bases in between. TCR beta VDJ and CDR3 profiling used genomic DNA as template. A single record per CDR3 protein comes from TCRdb applying MiXCR to the reads. The data hold 160,000 or so distinct CDR3 sequences, with roughly 45% observed a single time. This sample is drawn from a study of CD8+CD57+ T cells in acquired aplastic anemia. Study-wide results and limits: Between patients and controls, around 30 CD8+ CDR3 sequences were found in common.

Before being chosen for sequencing, patients had shown CD8+CD57+ cell expansion by flow cytometry. The enrolled patients all had severe acquired aplastic anemia. The sequenced sample consisted of sorted CD4+, CD8+, or CD8+CD57+ T cells (not recorded which) from PBMCs. The chain combines TRBV5-8 with TRBJ1-1; the D gene is possibly TRBD1 (6 bases). The receptor was derived from a human donor with aplastic anemia. The CDR3: CASSLVRGRAFF. CDR3 in DNA: TGTGCCAGCAGCTTGGTGCGGGGGCGAGCTTTCTTT. Drawing the rest from reference TRBV5-8 and TRBJ1-1, the complete variable domain is EAGVTQSPTHLIKTRGQQATLRCSPISGHTSVYWYQQALGLGLQFLLWYDEGEERNRGNFPPRFSGRQFPNYSSELNVNALELEDSALYLCASSLVRGRAFFGQGTRLTVV.